This entry lists 27 T cell receptor beta chains sequenced from one sample in a study of cytomegalovirus exposure and HLA in healthy donors. This PCR relied on a set of 60 Vbeta primers and 13 Jbeta primers. Assay used: immunoSEQ multiplex PCR; TCRdb lists only in-frame clones, some missing. The sample yields roughly 150,000 clones, 82% seen once. The sample comprised PBMCs. These receptors all come from a male donor in good health and CMV-seronegative.

This sequence joins TRBV28 and TRBJ2-5; D might be TRBD1 (6 bases). The germline V gene encodes CDR1 MDHEN and CDR2 SYDVKM. The CDR3 extends over 14 amino acids. Trimming cost V 9 bases and J 4 bases, with 18 bases left between them. CDR3 sequence reads: CASQQGSWGETQYF. CDR3 nucleotide sequence: TGTGCCAGTCAACAGGGTAGTTGGGGAGAGACCCAGTACTTC.

The rearrangement joins TRBV5-6 to TRBJ2-7; TRBD2 matches 11 bases. V trimming: 4 bases; J trimming: 4 bases; junction bases outside the gene matches: 7. CDR3 length: 15 amino acids. Per the germline V gene, CDR1 is SGHDT and CDR2 is YYEEEE. The CDR3 loop reads CASSAPTSGKYEQYF. The CDR3 nucleotides read TGTGCCAGCAGCGCCCCGACTAGCGGGAAGTACGAGCAGTACTTC.

V gene TRBV9 combines with J gene TRBJ1-5; 9 positions agree with TRBD1. CDR1 is SGDLS and CDR2 is YYNGEE in the germline V gene. CDR3 length: 17 residues. Losses at the gene ends were 5 bases for V and 5 bases for J; bases not matched to a gene: 14. The CDR3 sequence is CASSRDREASSDQPQHF. DNA for the CDR3: TGTGCCAGCAGTCGGGACAGGGAGGCAAGTTCCGATCAGCCCCAGCATTTT.

As DNA, the CDR3 is TGTGCCAGCAGTTGGACAGGGACCTCCTACGAGCAGTACTTC. It translates to CASSWTGTSYEQYF. The chain is built from TRBV7-2 and TRBJ2-7, with 8 bases aligning to TRBD1. In germline, CDR1 is SGHTA, CDR2 FQGNSA. Trimming at V came to 6 bases and at J to 0 bases, leaving 4 bases not matched to a gene. CDR3 length: 14 residues.

The chain couples TRBV29-1 to TRBJ1-4; 8 bases align to TRBD1. This CDR3 is 14 amino acids long. Germline V gene lookup returns CDR1 SQVTM and CDR2 ANQGSEA. V shed 7 bases and J 6 bases; nucleotides not matched to a gene: 10. This chain's CDR3 is CSAGQGLDYEKLFF. DNA for the CDR3: TGCAGCGCCGGACAGGGCTTGGATTATGAAAAACTGTTTTTT.

The rearrangement links TRBV9 to TRBJ2-5; 7 nucleotides agree with TRBD2. V trimming: 1 base; J trimming: 1 base; junction bases outside the gene matches: 7. This CDR3 is built from 16 residues. Germline loops: CDR1 SGDLS, CDR2 YYNGEE. Written as DNA, the CDR3 is TGTGCCAGCAGCGTATCCAAGCGGGATCCCCAAGAGACCCAGTACTTC. Protein sequence: CASSVSKRDPQETQYF. The full variable domain, completed using reference TRBV9 and TRBJ2-5, is DSGVTQTPKHLITATGQRVTLRCSPRSGDLSVYWYQQSLDQGLQFLIQYYNGEERAKGNILERFSAQQFPDLHSELNLSSLELGDSALYFCASSVSKRDPQETQYFGPGTRLLVL.

This clone has a handful of counts. The J gene is TRBJ1-1, the V gene TRBV15; TRBD1 matches at 8 bases. The J segment lost 1 base and the V segment lost 0 bases, leaving 13 bases of the junction unmatched. Germline V gene sequence: CDR1 LNHNV, CDR2 YYDKDF (reference sequence). This CDR3 is built from 19 residues. The chain's CDR3 is CATSREVRRQGRGNTEAFF. The CDR3, as DNA: TGTGCCACCAGCAGAGAGGTACGACGACAGGGGAGAGGGAACACTGAAGCTTTCTTT.

The chain links TRBV7-8 to TRBJ2-1; D perhaps matches TRBD2 (5 bases). The V end was cut by 2 bases, the J end by 5 bases, with 25 bases between. CDR1 is SGHVS and CDR2 is FQNEAQ in the germline V gene. The CDR3 has 19 amino acids. The CDR3 loop reads CASSLYPPPSGIRDNEQFF. For the CDR3, the DNA is TGTGCCAGCAGCTTATACCCCCCGCCAAGCGGTATAAGGGACAATGAGCAGTTCTTC. The variable domain in full, completed from reference TRBV7-8 and TRBJ2-1, reads GAGVSQSPRYKVAKRGQDVALRCDPISGHVSLFWYQQALGQGPEFLTYFQNEAQLDKSGLPSDRFFAERPEGSVSTLKIQRTQQEDSAVYLCASSLYPPPSGIRDNEQFFGPGTRLTVL.

This chain links TRBV6-5 with TRBJ2-5; 9 nucleotides match TRBD1. This CDR3 is built from 14 residues. CDR1 is MNHEY, CDR2 SVGAGI, per germline. Losses at the gene ends were 8 bases for V and 4 bases for J; bases not matched to a gene: 8. The CDR3 spells CASFGTGPAETQYF. The CDR3 DNA is TGTGCCAGCTTCGGGACAGGGCCTGCAGAGACCCAGTACTTC.

The chain couples TRBV7-9 to TRBJ2-5; 7 bases align to TRBD1. V was clipped by 4 bases and J by 5 bases; unmatched bases: 10. CDR1 SEHNR and CDR2 FQNEAQ come from the germline V gene (reference sequence). The CDR3 is made up of 15 amino acids. CDR3 sequence (DNA): TGTGCCAGCAGCTCCCAGGGGGTAGAAGGGGAGACCCAGTACTTC. Amino acid sequence: CASSSQGVEGETQYF.

The chain joins TRBV4-1 to TRBJ1-5, with D unresolved. CDR3 length: 16 residues. CDR1 and CDR2 (germline): MGHRA, YSYEKL. Trimming left V 0 bases short and J 2 bases short, with 11 bases between. The CDR3 loop reads CASSQDPGKGNQPQHF. CDR3 nucleotide sequence: TGCGCCAGCAGCCAAGATCCGGGGAAGGGCAATCAGCCCCAGCATTTT.

Only one count was recorded for this clone. The chain employs TRBV6-1 and TRBJ2-1; weak D call: TRBD1 (5 bases). The length of the CDR3 is 13 residues. The germline V gene has CDR1 MNHNS and CDR2 SASEGT. Trimming cost V 2 bases and J 13 bases, with 15 bases left between them. The CDR3 DNA is TGTGCCAGCAGTGAAACGGACCGTAGGGGACAGTTCTTC. Protein product: CASSETDRRGQFF.

The chain couples TRBV5-6 to TRBJ2-4; possible D gene TRBD2, 7 bases. Deletions cut 0 bases from V and 7 bases from J, with 11 bases between. This CDR3 spans 14 amino acids. Looked up from germline, CDR1 is SGHDT and CDR2 is YYEEEE. The CDR3 spells CASSLGGGGNIQYF. The CDR3 nucleotides are TGTGCCAGCAGCTTGGGGGGAGGGGGGAACATTCAGTACTTC.

This chain joins TRBV27 and TRBJ2-5; 7 nucleotides align to TRBD2. J lost 5 bases, V lost 2 bases, and 8 bases had no gene match. The germline gives CDR1 MNHEY, CDR2 SMNVEV (reference sequence). The CDR3 is 15 amino acids. CDR3 loop: CASSLGAGAAETQYF. The DNA for the CDR3 is TGTGCCAGCAGTTTAGGGGCGGGAGCGGCGGAGACCCAGTACTTC.

The V and J genes are TRBV19 and TRBJ2-7, with a tentative D call TRBD1 (5 bases). CDR3 length: 13 residues. V was cut by 4 bases and J by 5 bases, with 12 bases left in between. Germline loops: CDR1 LNHDA, CDR2 SQIVND (reference sequence). The CDR3: CASSKAGNNEQYF. As DNA, the CDR3 is TGTGCCAGTAGTAAGGCAGGGAATAACGAGCAGTACTTC. Full variable domain (remainder filled in from reference TRBV19 and TRBJ2-7): DGGITQSPKYLFRKEGQNVTLSCEQNLNHDAMYWYRQDPGQGLRLIYYSQIVNDFQKGDIAEGYSVSREKKESFPLTVTSAQKNPTAFYLCASSKAGNNEQYFGPGTRLTVT.

This clone turned up a few times. The rearrangement uses TRBV28 and TRBJ1-5, with 7 positions matching TRBD1. J was trimmed by 0 bases and V by 6 bases; bases with no gene match: 5. Germline V lookup: CDR1 MDHEN, CDR2 SYDVKM. The CDR3 length is 15 residues. The CDR3 DNA sequence: TGTGCCAGCAGACGGACAGGTTATAGCAATCAGCCCCAGCATTTT. Translation: CASRRTGYSNQPQHF.

This rearrangement joins TRBV28 to TRBJ2-2; TRBD1 is a possible D gene (6 bases). The CDR3 runs 13 residues. CDR1 and CDR2 from the germline V gene are MDHEN and SYDVKM. In nucleotides, the CDR3 is TGTGCTTCAGGGGTTGCTTTCACCGGGGAGCTGTTTTTT. Its translation is CASGVAFTGELFF.

The rearrangement uses TRBV7-9 and TRBJ2-1; 9 bases agree with TRBD2. Trimming cost V 5 bases and J 6 bases; bases outside gene matches: 11. The germline V gene encodes CDR1 SEHNR and CDR2 FQNEAQ (reference sequence). The CDR3 has 16 residues. CDR3 sequence reads: CASSPGGGRALNEQFF. CDR3 DNA: TGTGCCAGCAGCCCTGGTGGCGGGAGGGCCCTCAATGAGCAGTTCTTC.

The chain is built from TRBV21-1 and TRBJ2-4; TRBD2, as called in the table, went unchecked against the DNA. TRBV21-1 is described as a pseudogene. The CDR3 totals 14 residues. The CDR3 region has the DNA TGTGCCAGCAGCAAAGTTGAAGGGAGTACCATTCAGTACTTC. Translating gives CASSKVEGSTIQYF.

The chain carries TRBV5-6 and TRBJ1-1; unclear D gene. Germline V gene data show CDR1 as SGHDT and CDR2 as YYEEEE. The CDR3 totals 14 residues. The V end lost 3 bases, the J end lost 6 bases, and 15 bases lay between the germline ends. The CDR3 spells CASSSGFLWAEAFF. The CDR3 nucleotides are TGTGCCAGCAGCTCCGGGTTCCTGTGGGCTGAAGCTTTCTTT.

This clone was recorded once. The gene calls are TRBV1 and TRBJ2-7; whether TRBD2, the table's D call, matches the DNA was not checked. TRBV1 is recorded as a pseudogene. This CDR3 is built from 15 residues. CDR3 sequence reads: CTSSQEPELFDEQYF. As DNA, the CDR3 is TGCACCAGCAGCCAAGAGCCGGAGTTGTTCGACGAGCAGTACTTC.

This sequence joins TRBV2 and TRBJ2-1; 7 nucleotides agree with TRBD1. V was pared by 5 bases and J by 9 bases, with 13 bases of the junction left unmatched. CDR3 size: 15 residues. Germline CDR1 is SNHLY and CDR2 is FYNNEI. The CDR3 reads CASSPGTVPSGEQFF. The CDR3 bases are TGTGCCAGCAGTCCCGGGACAGTCCCCAGCGGTGAGCAGTTCTTC.

The chain has TRBV4-3 and TRBJ2-1; D is possibly TRBD2 (5 bases). The CDR3 totals 16 residues. Germline V gives CDR1 LGHNA, CDR2 YSLEER. Trimming stripped 2 bases from V and 4 bases from J, with 15 bases between. CDR3 bases: TGCGCCAGCAGCCAATTTTCGAGCGGCCAGTACAATGAGCAGTTCTTC. It is translated as CASSQFSSGQYNEQFF.

This clone was seen just once. CDR3 residues: CASSLARQPQHF. CDR3 nucleotides: TGTGCCAGCAGCTTAGCGCGTCAGCCCCAGCATTTT. The rearrangement joins TRBV7-8 to TRBJ1-5; no firm D call. The V end was cut by 0 bases, the J end by 6 bases, with 3 bases between. Germline values: CDR1 SGHVS, CDR2 FQNEAQ. The CDR3 spans 12 residues.

This clone was picked up a small number of times. The chain combines TRBV25-1 with TRBJ2-3; unclear D gene. This CDR3 has 15 residues. The V end lost 4 bases, the J end lost 0 bases, and 11 bases lay between the germline ends. The V gene's germline CDR1 is MGHDK and CDR2 SYGVNS. CDR3 residues: CASSGARFSTDTQYF. The CDR3 coding sequence is TGTGCCAGCAGTGGGGCACGGTTTAGCACAGATACGCAGTATTTT.

Written as DNA, the CDR3 is TGTGCCAGCAGTTACTCGTACGCCGGGATGACCTACGAGCAGTACTTC. Its translation: CASSYSYAGMTYEQYF. The chain uses TRBV6-6 and TRBJ2-7; a weak D match, TRBD2 (5 bases). The CDR3 consists of 16 residues. Germline values: CDR1 MNHNY, CDR2 SVGAGI (reference sequence). Trimming pared 0 bases from V and 2 bases from J, leaving 14 bases between.

The sample holds one count of this clone. The rearrangement links TRBV6-1 to TRBJ1-1; D possibly corresponds to TRBD1 (5 bases). This CDR3 spans 13 amino acids. CDR1 and CDR2 (germline): MNHNS, SASEGT. Trimming stripped 8 bases from V and 2 bases from J, with 12 bases between. CDR3 sequence (DNA): TGTGCCAGCTCCGACAGTCGCAACACTGAAGCTTTCTTT. Its translation: CASSDSRNTEAFF.